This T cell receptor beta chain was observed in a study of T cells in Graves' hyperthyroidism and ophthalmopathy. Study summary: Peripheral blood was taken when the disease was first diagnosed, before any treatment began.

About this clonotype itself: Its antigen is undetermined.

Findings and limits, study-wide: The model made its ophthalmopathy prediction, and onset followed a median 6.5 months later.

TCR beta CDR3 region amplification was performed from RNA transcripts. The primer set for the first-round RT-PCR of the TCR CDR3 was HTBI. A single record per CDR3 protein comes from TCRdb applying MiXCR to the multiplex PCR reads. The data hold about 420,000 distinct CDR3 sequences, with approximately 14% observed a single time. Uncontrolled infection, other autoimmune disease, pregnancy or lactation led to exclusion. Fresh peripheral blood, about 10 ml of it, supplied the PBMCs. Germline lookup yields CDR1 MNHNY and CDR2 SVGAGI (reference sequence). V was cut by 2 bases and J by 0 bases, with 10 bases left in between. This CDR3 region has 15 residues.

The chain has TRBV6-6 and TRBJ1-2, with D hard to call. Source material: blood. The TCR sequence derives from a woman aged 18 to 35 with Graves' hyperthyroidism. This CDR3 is CASSYSRIANYGYTF. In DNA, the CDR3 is TGTGCCAGCAGTTACAGCAGGATAGCTAACTATGGCTACACCTTC.